Following are 5 T cell receptor beta chains from one sample sequenced in a study of blood T cell repertoires in COVID-19. Some clones are missing from TCRdb's copy, which holds only in-frame ones; the method was immunoSEQ multiplex PCR. The sample shows roughly 50,000 clones, 90% to 95% of them seen only once. Sequencing was carried out using peripheral blood. The receptors stem from a woman aged 55 to 70 with active or convalescent COVID-19.

This clone was seen a handful of times. DNA of the CDR3: TGTGCCAGCAGCCGGACAGGGGATAGGGACACTGAAGCTTTCTTT. It translates to CASSRTGDRDTEAFF. The chain has TRBV7-2 and TRBJ1-1, with 9 positions matching TRBD1. V gave up 5 bases and J gave up 3 bases; unmatched junction bases: 7. The CDR3 has 15 amino acids. Looked up from germline, CDR1 is SGHTA and CDR2 is FQGNSA.

The chain employs TRBV30 and TRBJ1-5; D is ambiguous. CDR1 GTSNPN and CDR2 SVGIG come from the germline V gene (reference sequence). Trimming removed 0 bases at V and 0 bases at J, with 6 bases between. The CDR3 has 14 residues. In DNA form, the CDR3 reads TGTGCCTGGAGTGTGCCAGATAGCAATCAGCCCCAGCATTTT. It encodes CAWSVPDSNQPQHF.

This sequence joins TRBV14 and TRBJ1-5; D perhaps matches TRBD1 (5 bases). Per the germline V gene, CDR1 is SGHDN and CDR2 is FVKESK. Trimming cost V 5 bases and J 7 bases, with 12 bases left between them. The CDR3 is made up of 13 amino acids. The CDR3 bases are TGTGCCAGCAGCAGGGCTGGGGGGCAGCCCCAGCATTTT. It yields the protein CASSRAGGQPQHF.

The gene calls are TRBV7-8 and TRBJ1-5; 7 bases align to TRBD1. V gave up 1 base and J gave up 2 bases; unmatched junction bases: 5. Germline CDR1 is SGHVS and CDR2 is FQNEAQ. This CDR3 has 16 amino acids. The CDR3 region has the DNA TGTGCCAGCAGCTTAGAAGGAGGGACAGGCAATCAGCCCCAGCATTTT. Encoded protein: CASSLEGGTGNQPQHF. Variable domain in full (rest from reference TRBV7-8 and TRBJ1-5): GAGVSQSPRYKVAKRGQDVALRCDPISGHVSLFWYQQALGQGPEFLTYFQNEAQLDKSGLPSDRFFAERPEGSVSTLKIQRTQQEDSAVYLCASSLEGGTGNQPQHFGDGTRLSIL.

The rearrangement links TRBV7-6 to TRBJ1-1; TRBD1 might be the D (6 bases). CDR1 is SGHVS and CDR2 is FNYEAQ in the germline V gene. V was pared by 5 bases and J by 1 base, with 14 bases between. This CDR3 is built from 15 residues. CDR3 sequence (DNA): TGTGCCAGCAGCCTAGGCGGCAGGGGGAACACTGAAGCTTTCTTT. Translation gives CASSLGGRGNTEAFF.